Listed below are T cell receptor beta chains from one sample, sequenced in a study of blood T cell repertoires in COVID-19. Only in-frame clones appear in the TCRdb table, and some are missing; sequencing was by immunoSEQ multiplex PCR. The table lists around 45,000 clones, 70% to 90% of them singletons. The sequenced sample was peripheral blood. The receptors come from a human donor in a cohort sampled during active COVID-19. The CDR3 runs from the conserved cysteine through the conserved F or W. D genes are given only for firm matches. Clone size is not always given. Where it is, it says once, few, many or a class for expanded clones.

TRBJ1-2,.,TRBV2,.,TGTGCCAGCAGTGAATCGTATGGCTACACCTTC,CASSESYGYTF
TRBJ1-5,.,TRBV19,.,TGTGCCAGTAGTCCAGGACAGAGCAATCAGCCCCAGCATTTT,CASSPGQSNQPQHF
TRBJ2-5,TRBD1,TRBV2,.,TGTGCCAGCAGTGTTCAGGGGGCAGAGGAGACCCAGTACTTC,CASSVQGAEETQYF
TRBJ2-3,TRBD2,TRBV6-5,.,TGTGCCAGCAGTTACTCCGCGGGGGGATTCACAGATACGCAGTATTTT,CASSYSAGGFTDTQYF
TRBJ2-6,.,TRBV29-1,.,TGCAGCGTTGCAATCTCTGGGGCCAACGTCCTGACTTTC,CSVAISGANVLTF
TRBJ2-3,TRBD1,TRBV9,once,TGTGCCAGCAGCATAACAAACAGGGGTGGCACAGATACGCAGTATTTT,CASSITNRGGTDTQYF
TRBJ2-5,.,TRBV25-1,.,TGTGCCAGCAGTGATGGGCACCAAGAGACCCAGTACTTC,CASSDGHQETQYF
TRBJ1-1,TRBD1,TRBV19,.,TGTGCCAGTAGTATGGACAGGGGGACTGAAGCTTTCTTT,CASSMDRGTEAFF
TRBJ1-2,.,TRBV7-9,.,TGTGCCAGCAGCTTGGGGGGGAGAAGTATAGACTATGGCTACACCTTC,CASSLGGRSIDYGYTF
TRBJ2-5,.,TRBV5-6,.,TGTGCCAGCATCAGGGGGAGGTTTCAAGAGACCCAGTACTTC,CASIRGRFQETQYF
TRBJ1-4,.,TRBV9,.,TGTGCCAGCAGCGAGACCGTCGGGACTGGTCCACGAAAACTGTTTTTT,CASSETVGTGPRKLFF
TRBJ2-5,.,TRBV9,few,TGTGCCAGCAGCGCAGGAGGGACTTCCCAAGAGACCCAGTACTTC,CASSAGGTSQETQYF
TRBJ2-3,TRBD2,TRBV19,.,TGTGCCAGTAGTCCTGGACTAGCGGTTACGCAGTATTTT,CASSPGLAVTQYF
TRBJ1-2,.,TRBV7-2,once,TGTGCCAGCAGCCCGAACCATCGGGATGGCTACACCTTC,CASSPNHRDGYTF
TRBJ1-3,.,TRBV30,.,TGTGCCTGGAGTGCTCTTTCCTCTTTAACCCAACACTCTGGAAACACCATATATTTT,CAWSALSSLTQHSGNTIYF
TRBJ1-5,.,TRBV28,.,TGTGCCAGCAGTTTATACGCGGGAGGGCAGCCCCAGCATTTT,CASSLYAGGQPQHF
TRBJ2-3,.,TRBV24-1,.,TGTGCCACCAGTGATCAGGGCCACACAGATACGCAGTATTTT,CATSDQGHTDTQYF
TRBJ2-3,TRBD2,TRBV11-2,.,TGTGCCAGCAGATCCGTCGGGACTAGCGGGGATTGGGGCACAGATACGCAGTATTTT,CASRSVGTSGDWGTDTQYF
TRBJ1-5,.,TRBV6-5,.,TGTGCCAGCAGTTGGACAGAAAACAATCAGCCCCAGCATTTT,CASSWTENNQPQHF
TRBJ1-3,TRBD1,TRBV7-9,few,TGTGCCAGCAGCTTTCAGCAGGGGGCATCTGGAAACACCATATATTTT,CASSFQQGASGNTIYF
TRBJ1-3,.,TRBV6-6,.,TGTGCCAGCAGTCCCGATCCGGGACACCTTTTCTCTGGAAACACCATATATTTT,CASSPDPGHLFSGNTIYF
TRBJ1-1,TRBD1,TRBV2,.,TGTGCCAGCATCTGGACAGGGAACACTGAAGCTTTCTTT,CASIWTGNTEAFF
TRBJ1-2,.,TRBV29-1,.,TGCAGCGTTGAAGGGACAGTTCCCTATGGCTACACCTTC,CSVEGTVPYGYTF
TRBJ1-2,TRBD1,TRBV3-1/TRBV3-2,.,TGTGCCAGCAGCCAAGGAGGGACAGCCTATGGCTACACCTTC,CASSQGGTAYGYTF
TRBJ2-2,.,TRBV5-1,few,TGCGCCAGCAGCCCCGGGACTAACACCGGGGAGCTGTTTTTT,CASSPGTNTGELFF
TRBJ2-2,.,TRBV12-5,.,TGTGCTAGTGGTTTGCCCTCGGGTCTCGAGACCGGGGAGCTGTTTTTT,CASGLPSGLETGELFF
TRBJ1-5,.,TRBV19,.,TGTGCCAGTAGGGAGGGGACGGTGAGAAATCAGCCCCAGCATTTT,CASREGTVRNQPQHF
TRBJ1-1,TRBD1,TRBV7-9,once,TGTGCCAGCAGCCTATCCGGGACAGGGTCTGAAGCTTTCTTT,CASSLSGTGSEAFF
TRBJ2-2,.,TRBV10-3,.,TGTGCCATCAGGGCCGGAGGGGGGGGACACACCGGGGAGCTGTTTTTT,CAIRAGGGGHTGELFF
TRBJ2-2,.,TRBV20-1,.,TGCAGTGCTAGTCCGGGTAGCTCGGGCGGGGAGCTGTTTTTT,CSASPGSSGGELFF
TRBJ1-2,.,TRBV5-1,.,TGCGCCAGCAGCTTGATACCCGGACAAGGCTACACCTTC,CASSLIPGQGYTF